Here is one T cell receptor (beta chain) with its context. Its antigen is unknown. The Oncomine TCR Beta short-read assay was what sequenced the DNA obtained from cultured CD4+ T cells. It was from cultured CD4+ T cells that genomic DNA was extracted. TCRdb fed the PCR reads into MiXCR, producing one record per CDR3 protein. The sample includes roughly 19,000 distinct CDR3 sequences, approximately 48% of them seen just once. The data derive from a study of vaccination and CD4 T cells after COVID-19. About the study: Control cultures used a CEFX viral epitope pool, an HIV-1 Nef peptide pool, or no peptide.

The V gene's germline CDR1 is SNHLY and CDR2 FYNNEI. CDR3 length: 17 residues. Trimming pared 5 bases from V and 3 bases from J, leaving 23 bases between. As to treatment: roughly ten-day PBMC culture with coronavirus spike peptide pools or control peptides (ViraFEST assay). ViraFEST expanded antigen-specific T cells with peptide pools, then sequenced TCRs. The material sequenced was CD4+ T cells from blood, cultured in vitro, taken after SARS-CoV-2 vaccination. This receptor was identified in a human donor who had recovered from COVID-19. The genes are TRBV2 and TRBJ2-7, with D unresolved. DNA for the CDR3: TGTGCCAGCAGTCTACGTATCGGACCGGGTAATGGCTACGAGCAGTACTTC. Its protein product is CASSLRIGPGNGYEQYF.